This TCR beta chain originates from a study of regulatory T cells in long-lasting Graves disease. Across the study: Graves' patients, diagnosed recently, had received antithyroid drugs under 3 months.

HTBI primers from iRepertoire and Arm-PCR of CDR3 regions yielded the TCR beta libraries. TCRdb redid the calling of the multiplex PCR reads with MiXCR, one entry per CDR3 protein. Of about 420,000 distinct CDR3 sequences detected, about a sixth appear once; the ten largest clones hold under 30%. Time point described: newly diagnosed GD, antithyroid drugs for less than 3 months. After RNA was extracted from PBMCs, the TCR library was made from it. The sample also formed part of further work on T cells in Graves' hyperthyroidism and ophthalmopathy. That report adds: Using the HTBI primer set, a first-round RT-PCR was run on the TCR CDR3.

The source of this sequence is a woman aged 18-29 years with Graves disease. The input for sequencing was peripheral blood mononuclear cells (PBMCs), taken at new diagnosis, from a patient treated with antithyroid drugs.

CDR3 DNA sequence: TGTGCCAGCAGTGGGGACTATGACACCGGGGAGCTGTTTTTT. Residues: CASSGDYDTGELFF. The chain employs TRBV27 and TRBJ2-2; 7 bases are shared with TRBD2. V shed 5 bases and J 3 bases; nucleotides not matched to a gene: 3. The V gene's germline CDR1 is MNHEY and CDR2 SMNVEV (reference sequence). The CDR3 is made up of 14 amino acids.